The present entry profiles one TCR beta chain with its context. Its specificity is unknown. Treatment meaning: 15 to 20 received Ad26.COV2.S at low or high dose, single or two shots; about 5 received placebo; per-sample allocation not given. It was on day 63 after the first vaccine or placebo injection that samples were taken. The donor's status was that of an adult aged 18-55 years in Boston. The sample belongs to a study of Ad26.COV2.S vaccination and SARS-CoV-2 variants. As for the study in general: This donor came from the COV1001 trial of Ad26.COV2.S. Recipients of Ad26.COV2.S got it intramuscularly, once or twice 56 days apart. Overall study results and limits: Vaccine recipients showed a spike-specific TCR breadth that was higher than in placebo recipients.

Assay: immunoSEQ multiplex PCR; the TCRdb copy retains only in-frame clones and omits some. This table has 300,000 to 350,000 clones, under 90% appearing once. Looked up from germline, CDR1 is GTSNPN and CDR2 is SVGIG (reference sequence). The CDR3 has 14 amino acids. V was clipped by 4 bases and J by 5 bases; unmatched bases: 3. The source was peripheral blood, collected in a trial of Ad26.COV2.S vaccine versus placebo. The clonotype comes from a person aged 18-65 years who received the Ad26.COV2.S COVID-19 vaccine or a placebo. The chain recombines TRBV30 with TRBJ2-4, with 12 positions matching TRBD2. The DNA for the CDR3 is TGTGCCTGGATGTCTAGCGGGAGGGAAAACATTCAGTACTTC. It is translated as CAWMSSGRENIQYF.